Below, 24 T cell receptor beta chains from the same sample are listed, as sequenced in a study of cytomegalovirus exposure and HLA in healthy donors. PCR amplification relied on 60 Vbeta primers (plus 13 Jbeta primers). TCRdb keeps only in-frame clones here, not all; method: immunoSEQ multiplex PCR. There are 120,000 or so clones in the sample; 80% occur only once, and 8.9% lies in the top ten. Specimen: PBMCs. The source is a man aged 25 to 40 in good health and CMV-seropositive.

The rearrangement joins TRBV6-5 to TRBJ1-6; D is unclear. V dropped 0 bases and J dropped 7 bases, with 4 bases sitting between them. This CDR3 is 13 amino acids long. Germline V gives CDR1 MNHEY, CDR2 SVGAGI. The CDR3 loop reads CASSYSPNSPLHF. The CDR3 nucleotides read TGTGCCAGCAGTTACTCCCCAAATTCACCCCTCCACTTT.

This chain joins TRBV30 and TRBJ1-5; 7 bases map to TRBD1. With V trimmed by 2 bases and J by 4 bases, 5 bases remained unmatched. Germline V gene sequence: CDR1 GTSNPN, CDR2 SVGIG (reference sequence). The CDR3 has 14 residues. Here the CDR3 reads CAWSIGGANQPQHF. The CDR3 bases are TGTGCCTGGAGTATAGGGGGCGCGAATCAGCCCCAGCATTTT.

The chain couples TRBV30 to TRBJ2-1; the match to TRBD1 covers 8 bases. The CDR3 has 16 amino acids. V gave up 5 bases and J gave up 1 base; unmatched junction bases: 10. The germline CDR1 and CDR2 sequences are GTSNPN and SVGIG (reference sequence). CDR3 in amino acids: CAWGDRMLRSYNEQFF. The CDR3 nucleotides are TGTGCCTGGGGGGACAGGATGTTGAGATCCTACAATGAGCAGTTCTTC.

This sequence joins TRBV6-1 and TRBJ1-5; possibly TRBD1 for D (5 bases). This CDR3 is 16 amino acids long. V was pared by 1 base and J by 5 bases, with 15 bases between. Per germline, CDR1 MNHNS and CDR2 SASEGT. CDR3 region: CASSEGPGEFYQPQHF. The CDR3 DNA sequence: TGTGCCAGCAGTGAAGGGCCGGGGGAATTTTATCAGCCCCAGCATTTT.

The chain recombines TRBV7-9 with TRBJ2-1; D unclear. Per germline, CDR1 SEHNR and CDR2 FQNEAQ (reference sequence). The CDR3 spans 14 residues. The V and J ends lost 3 bases and 2 bases respectively, with 8 bases between them. CDR3 sequence: CASSLIRAYNEQFF. The DNA for the CDR3 is TGTGCCAGCAGCTTGATCCGGGCCTACAATGAGCAGTTCTTC.

The chain employs TRBV5-1 and TRBJ1-4; 10 nucleotides line up with TRBD1. V was clipped by 7 bases and J by 8 bases; unmatched bases: 5. Germline V gene lookup returns CDR1 SGHRS and CDR2 YFSETQ. CDR3 length equals 13 residues. CDR3 DNA sequence: TGCGCCAGCGGGACAGGGGACCAGGAAAAACTGTTTTTT. Translation gives CASGTGDQEKLFF. The whole variable domain, remainder taken from reference TRBV5-1 and TRBJ1-4, is KAGVTQTPRYLIKTRGQQVTLSCSPISGHRSVSWYQQTPGQGLQFLFEYFSETQRNKGNFPGRFSGRQFSNSRSEMNVSTLELGDSALYLCASGTGDQEKLFFGSGTQLSVL.

The chain is built from TRBV28 and TRBJ1-5; D might be TRBD1 (5 bases). This CDR3 has 15 residues. The V end was cut by 5 bases, the J end by 7 bases, with 18 bases between. Looked up from germline, CDR1 is MDHEN and CDR2 is SYDVKM. The CDR3 here is CASSGGTASGQPQHF. The DNA for the CDR3 is TGTGCCAGCAGTGGGGGGACGGCCTCAGGGCAGCCCCAGCATTTT.

This chain links TRBV10-3 with TRBJ2-3; D perhaps matches TRBD1 (5 bases). This CDR3 contains 15 residues. The germline gives CDR1 ENHRY, CDR2 SYGVKD. Trimming took 10 bases from V and 2 from J, leaving 19 bases between them. As DNA, the CDR3 is TGTGCCACCCATTCCTCGACAGTACCCACAGATACGCAGTATTTT. Its translation: CATHSSTVPTDTQYF.

The chain combines TRBV11-3 with TRBJ2-6; TRBD1 agrees at 9 bases. Germline CDR1 SGHNT, CDR2 YENEEA. J gave up 0 bases and V 4 bases, and 4 bases lay outside the gene matches. There are 17 residues in the CDR3. CDR3 nucleotides: TGTGCCAGCAGCTCCGGGACAGGGCCCTCTGGGGCCAACGTCCTGACTTTC. Protein product: CASSSGTGPSGANVLTF.

The rearrangement joins TRBV18 to TRBJ2-7; D is possibly TRBD1 (5 bases). V lost 6 bases and J lost 2, with 14 bases in between. From germline, CDR1 is KGHSH and CDR2 LQKENI. The CDR3 consists of 14 residues. CDR3 protein: CASSPRQNPYEQYF. The DNA for the CDR3 is TGTGCCAGCTCCCCCCGACAGAATCCCTACGAGCAGTACTTC.

This chain joins TRBV28 and TRBJ2-5; D perhaps matches TRBD1 (5 bases). CDR3 size: 11 residues. CDR1 and CDR2 from the germline V gene are MDHEN and SYDVKM. V was cut by 8 bases and J by 5 bases, with 9 bases left in between. The CDR3 reads CASQGSETQYF. CDR3 DNA sequence: TGTGCCAGCCAGGGTTCGGAGACCCAGTACTTC.

The chain carries TRBV5-6 and TRBJ1-6; D unresolved. The V end lost 10 bases, the J end lost 12 bases, and 20 bases lay between the germline ends. Germline CDR1 and CDR2: SGHDT and YYEEEE. There are 13 residues in the CDR3. In DNA form, the CDR3 reads TGTGCCGGAAGCGGAAATTCCGGCGGACCCCTCCACTTT. This translates into CAGSGNSGGPLHF.

This chain joins TRBV19 and TRBJ2-7; TRBD1 might be the D (6 bases). The CDR3 has 13 residues. V was clipped by 2 bases and J by 2 bases, with 7 bases between them. The V gene's germline CDR1 is LNHDA and CDR2 SQIVND (reference sequence). The DNA for the CDR3 is TGTGCCAGTAGTATATGGGACACCTACGAGCAGTACTTC. This gives the protein CASSIWDTYEQYF.

Regarding this clone: An end of the junction differs from the germline gene, which may be a read error. The chain carries TRBV5-1 and TRBJ1-1, with 10 bases fitting TRBD1. Germline V CDR1 and CDR2: SGHRS, YFSETQ. The CDR3 sequence is 12 residues long. CDR3: CASSDPTGGKIF. The CDR3 DNA reads as TGCGCCAGCAGCGACCCGACAGGGGGCAAGATCTTT.

This clone was seen only a few times. The chain combines TRBV19 with TRBJ1-2; D gene unclear. The CDR3 contains 13 residues. With 3 bases removed from V and 2 bases from J, the gap between germline ends came to 7 bases. CDR1 LNHDA and CDR2 SQIVND come from the germline V gene (reference sequence). CDR3: CASSMSGNYGYTF. In DNA, the CDR3 is TGTGCCAGTAGTATGTCGGGAAACTATGGCTACACCTTC.

This sequence joins TRBV27 and TRBJ2-7, with D possibly matching TRBD1 (5 bases). Germline V lookup: CDR1 MNHEY, CDR2 SMNVEV (reference sequence). V was trimmed by 3 bases and J by 4 bases, leaving 16 bases between them. This CDR3 is 15 amino acids long. The CDR3 nucleotides are TGTGCCAGCAGTTTGACGGTGGCAGGGCGATACGAGCAGTACTTC. Residues: CASSLTVAGRYEQYF.

The gene calls are TRBV7-9 and TRBJ1-2; TRBD1 aligns across 7 bases. The germline V gene encodes CDR1 SEHNR and CDR2 FQNEAQ (reference sequence). Unmatched junction bases numbered 11, after V lost 0 bases and J lost 7 bases. The CDR3 length is 16 residues. CDR3 sequence reads: CASSLARRQGGGGYTF. The DNA of the CDR3 is TGTGCCAGCAGCTTAGCGAGGCGACAGGGAGGTGGTGGCTACACCTTC.

The V call is TRBV28, the J call TRBJ1-2; maybe TRBD1 (6 bases). The V gene's germline CDR1 is MDHEN and CDR2 SYDVKM. The CDR3 covers 11 residues. Trimming removed 8 bases at V and 4 bases at J, with 8 bases between. CDR3 coding DNA: TGTGCCAGCCGGACAGCCTATGGCTACACCTTC. Its protein product is CASRTAYGYTF.

V is TRBV6-1 and J is TRBJ1-5, with 7 bases fitting TRBD1. This CDR3 is 15 amino acids long. In germline, CDR1 is MNHNS, CDR2 SASEGT. CDR3 sequence reads: CACTVSGQLNQPQHF. DNA for the CDR3: TGTGCATGCACAGTGTCGGGACAGCTAAATCAGCCCCAGCATTTT.

The chain recombines TRBV19 with TRBJ1-1; TRBD1 matches at 7 bases. The CDR3 totals 14 residues. The V gene's germline CDR1 is LNHDA and CDR2 SQIVND (reference sequence). Trimming cost V 5 bases and J 5 bases; bases outside gene matches: 8. CDR3 sequence reads: CASSPRQGETEAFF. The CDR3 nucleotides read TGTGCCAGTAGTCCTCGACAGGGAGAAACTGAAGCTTTCTTT.

This chain uses TRBV10-3 with TRBJ1-3; no firm D call. CDR1 and CDR2 from the germline V gene are ENHRY and SYGVKD. This CDR3 spans 12 amino acids. Deletions cut 10 bases from V and 2 bases from J, with 9 bases between. The DNA of the CDR3 is TGTGCCAGTGACGGGGCTGGAAACACCATATATTTT. Protein: CASDGAGNTIYF.

The CDR3 here is CASSPTGGREYEQYF. DNA of the CDR3: TGTGCCAGCAGCCCCACAGGGGGAAGGGAATACGAGCAGTACTTC. V gene TRBV5-6 combines with J gene TRBJ2-5, with 8 bases lining up with TRBD1. The last part of the DNA fits TRBJ2-7 better; the J call may be wrong. Looked up from germline, CDR1 is SGHDT and CDR2 is YYEEEE. The CDR3 totals 15 residues.

The chain links TRBV10-1 to TRBJ2-2, with TRBD1 matching 9 bases. The V and J ends lost 6 bases and 6 bases, in that order; junction bases with no gene match: 8. The CDR3 is 15 amino acids. The germline V gene encodes CDR1 WNHNN and CDR2 SYGVQD (reference sequence). CDR3 residues: CASRRGQGDAGELFF. The CDR3 coding sequence is TGCGCCAGCAGACGGGGACAGGGAGACGCCGGGGAGCTGTTTTTT.

The chain joins TRBV5-1 to TRBJ1-1, with 10 bases aligning to TRBD1. In germline, CDR1 is SGHRS, CDR2 YFSETQ. J lost 1 base, V lost 6 bases, and 3 bases had no gene match. The CDR3 sequence is 14 residues long. The CDR3 coding sequence is TGCGCCAGCATTGGGACAGGGGCGAACACTGAAGCTTTCTTT. Protein product: CASIGTGANTEAFF. The full variable domain, its missing parts supplied by reference TRBV5-1 and TRBJ1-1, is KAGVTQTPRYLIKTRGQQVTLSCSPISGHRSVSWYQQTPGQGLQFLFEYFSETQRNKGNFPGRFSGRQFSNSRSEMNVSTLELGDSALYLCASIGTGANTEAFFGQGTRLTVV.